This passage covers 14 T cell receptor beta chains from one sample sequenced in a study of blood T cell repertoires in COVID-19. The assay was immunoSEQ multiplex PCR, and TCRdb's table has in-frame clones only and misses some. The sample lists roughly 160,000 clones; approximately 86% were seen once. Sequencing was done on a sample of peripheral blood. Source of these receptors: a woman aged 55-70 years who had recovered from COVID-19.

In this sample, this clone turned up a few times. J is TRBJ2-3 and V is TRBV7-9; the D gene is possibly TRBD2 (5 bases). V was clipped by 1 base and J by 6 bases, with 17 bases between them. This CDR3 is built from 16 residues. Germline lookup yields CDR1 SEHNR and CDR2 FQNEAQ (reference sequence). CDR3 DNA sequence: TGTGCCAGCAGCTTAGGGACCGGCGCCACGGGGGATACGCAGTATTTT. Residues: CASSLGTGATGDTQYF.

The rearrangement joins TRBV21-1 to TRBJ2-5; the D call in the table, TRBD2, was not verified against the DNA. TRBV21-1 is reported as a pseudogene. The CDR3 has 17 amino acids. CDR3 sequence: CASSKRLAGGPEETQYF. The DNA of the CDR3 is TGTGCCAGCAGCAAAAGGCTAGCGGGGGGGCCGGAGGAGACCCAGTACTTC.

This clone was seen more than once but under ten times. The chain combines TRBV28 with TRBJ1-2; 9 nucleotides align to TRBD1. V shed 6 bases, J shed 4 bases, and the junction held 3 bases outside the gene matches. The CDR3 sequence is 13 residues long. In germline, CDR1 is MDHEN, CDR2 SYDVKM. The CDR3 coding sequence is TGTGCCAGCAGGCCGACAGGGGGCTATGGCTACACCTTC. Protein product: CASRPTGGYGYTF.

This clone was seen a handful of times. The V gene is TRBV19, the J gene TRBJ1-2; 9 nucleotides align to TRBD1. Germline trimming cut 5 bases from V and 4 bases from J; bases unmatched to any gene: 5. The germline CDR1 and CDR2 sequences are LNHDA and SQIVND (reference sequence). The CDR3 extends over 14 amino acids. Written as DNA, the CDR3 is TGTGCCAGTAGTTCAAGACAGGGGGGCTATGGCTACACCTTC. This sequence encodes CASSSRQGGYGYTF.

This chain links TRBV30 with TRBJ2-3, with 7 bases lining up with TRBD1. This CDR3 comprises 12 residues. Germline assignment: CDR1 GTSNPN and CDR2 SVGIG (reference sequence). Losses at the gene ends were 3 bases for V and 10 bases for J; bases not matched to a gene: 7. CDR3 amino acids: CAWSVQGKSQYF. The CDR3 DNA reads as TGTGCCTGGAGCGTACAGGGGAAATCGCAGTATTTT.

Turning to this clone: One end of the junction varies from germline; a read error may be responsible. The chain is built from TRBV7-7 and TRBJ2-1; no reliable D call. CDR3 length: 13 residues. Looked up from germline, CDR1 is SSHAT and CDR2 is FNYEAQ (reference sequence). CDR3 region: CASSLGNGDEQFF. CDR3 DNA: TGTGCTAGCAGCTTAGGGAATGGAGATGAGCAGTTCTTC.

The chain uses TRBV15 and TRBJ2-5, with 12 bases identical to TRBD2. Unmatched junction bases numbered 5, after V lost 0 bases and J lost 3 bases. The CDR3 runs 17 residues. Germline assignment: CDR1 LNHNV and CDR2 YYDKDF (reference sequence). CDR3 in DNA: TGTGCCACCAGCAGAGACAGGACTAGCGGGGCGGAAGAGACCCAGTACTTC. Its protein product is CATSRDRTSGAEETQYF.

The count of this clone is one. The DNA of the CDR3 is TGTGCCAGCAGCTTGGGACAGGGGATGCACAATGAGCAGTTCTTC. This encodes CASSLGQGMHNEQFF. This chain joins TRBV5-5 and TRBJ2-1, with TRBD1 identical over 8 bases. In germline, CDR1 is SGHKS, CDR2 YYEKEE (reference sequence). J was trimmed by 5 bases and V by 0 bases; bases with no gene match: 4. CDR3 length equals 15 residues.

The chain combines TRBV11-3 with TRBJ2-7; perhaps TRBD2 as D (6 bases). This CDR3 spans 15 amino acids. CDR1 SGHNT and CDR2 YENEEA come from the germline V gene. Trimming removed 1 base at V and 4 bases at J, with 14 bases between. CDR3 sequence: CASSLVRGVGYEQYF. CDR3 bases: TGTGCCAGCAGCTTAGTGCGGGGTGTGGGGTACGAGCAGTACTTC. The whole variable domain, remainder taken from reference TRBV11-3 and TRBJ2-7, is EAGVVQSPRYKIIEKKQPVAFWCNPISGHNTLYWYLQNLGQGPELLIRYENEEAVDDSQLPKDRFSAERLKGVDSTLKIQPAELGDSAVYLCASSLVRGVGYEQYFGPGTRLTVT.

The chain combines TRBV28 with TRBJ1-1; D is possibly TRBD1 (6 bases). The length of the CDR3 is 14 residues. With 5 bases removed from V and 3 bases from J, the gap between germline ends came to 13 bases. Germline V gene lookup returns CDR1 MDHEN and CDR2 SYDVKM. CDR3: CASSPRQVYTEAFF. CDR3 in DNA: TGTGCCAGCAGTCCGAGACAGGTATACACTGAAGCTTTCTTT.

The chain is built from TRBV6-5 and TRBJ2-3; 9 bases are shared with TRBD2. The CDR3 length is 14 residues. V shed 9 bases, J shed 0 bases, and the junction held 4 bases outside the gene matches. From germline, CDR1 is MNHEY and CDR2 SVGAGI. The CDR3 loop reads CASILAGSTDTQYF. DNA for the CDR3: TGTGCCAGTATCCTAGCGGGGAGCACAGATACGCAGTATTTT.

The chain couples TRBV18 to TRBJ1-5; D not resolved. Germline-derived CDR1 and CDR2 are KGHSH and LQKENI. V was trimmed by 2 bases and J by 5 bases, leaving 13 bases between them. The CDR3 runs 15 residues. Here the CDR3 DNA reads TGTGCCAGCTCACCAAACCAAGGCGGGGATCAGCCCCAGCATTTT. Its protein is CASSPNQGGDQPQHF.

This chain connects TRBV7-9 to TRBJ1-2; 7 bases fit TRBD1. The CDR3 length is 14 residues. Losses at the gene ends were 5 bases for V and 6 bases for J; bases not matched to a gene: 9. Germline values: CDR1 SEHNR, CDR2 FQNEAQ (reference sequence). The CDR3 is CASSPGGTAHGYTF. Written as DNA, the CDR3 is TGTGCCAGCAGCCCCGGAGGGACAGCGCATGGCTACACCTTC.

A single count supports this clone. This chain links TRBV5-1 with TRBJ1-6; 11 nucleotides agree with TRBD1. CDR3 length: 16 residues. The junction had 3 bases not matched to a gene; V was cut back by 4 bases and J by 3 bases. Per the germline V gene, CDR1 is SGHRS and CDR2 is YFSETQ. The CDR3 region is CASSPGQGDYNSPLHF. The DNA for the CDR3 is TGCGCCAGCAGCCCGGGACAGGGGGACTATAATTCACCCCTCCACTTT.